A single TCR beta chain is shown here with its context. Its target is unknown. The PCR ran on 60 Vbeta and 13 Jbeta primers. Sequenced by immunoSEQ multiplex PCR; TCRdb stores in-frame clones only, minus some. Of about 160,000 clones listed, approximately 78% are singletons. This CDR3 has 15 residues. Trimming stripped 0 bases from V and 0 bases from J, with 8 bases between. Germline lookup yields CDR1 SEHNR and CDR2 FQNEAQ (reference sequence). Healthy bone marrow donors made up the donor group. The entry originates in a study of cytomegalovirus exposure and HLA in healthy donors. About the research overall: Membership in the Caucasian-associated ancestry cluster was found for around 85% of about 430 genotyped donors. Findings of the study overall: Indistinguishability led to the exclusion of some V segments, TRBV6-2 and TRBV6-3 included.

Specimen: PBMCs. V and J are TRBV7-9 and TRBJ1-2, with D possibly TRBD1 on 5 matching bases. This clonotype originated in a woman aged 18-29 years in good health and CMV-seronegative. CDR3 amino acids: CASSLAGRANYGYTF. The CDR3 bases are TGTGCCAGCAGCTTAGCGGGCAGGGCTAACTATGGCTACACCTTC. Filled out from reference TRBV7-9 and TRBJ1-2, the complete variable domain reads DTGVSQNPRHKITKRGQNVTFRCDPISEHNRLYWYRQTLGQGPEFLTYFQNEAQLEKSRLLSDRFSAERPKGSFSTLEIQRTEQGDSAMYLCASSLAGRANYGYTFGSGTRLTVV.